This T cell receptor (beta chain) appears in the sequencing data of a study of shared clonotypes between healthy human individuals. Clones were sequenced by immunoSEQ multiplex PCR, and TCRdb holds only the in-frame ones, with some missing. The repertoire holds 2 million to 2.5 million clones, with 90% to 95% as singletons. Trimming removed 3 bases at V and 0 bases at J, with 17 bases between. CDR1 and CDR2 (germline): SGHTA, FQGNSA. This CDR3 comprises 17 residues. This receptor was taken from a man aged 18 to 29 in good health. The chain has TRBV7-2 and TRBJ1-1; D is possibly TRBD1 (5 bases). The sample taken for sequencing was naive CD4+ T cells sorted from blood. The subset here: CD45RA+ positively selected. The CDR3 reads CASSLFSGTALNTEAFF. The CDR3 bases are TGTGCCAGCAGCTTGTTCTCCGGGACGGCCCTGAACACTGAAGCTTTCTTT.